These 9 T cell receptor beta chains came from one sample sequenced in a study of control samples from healthy donors and cancer patients. Clones were read by immunoSEQ multiplex PCR, and TCRdb kept only the in-frame ones, dropping some. Among about 99,000 clones listed, around 89% were seen once. Sequencing was done on a sample of PBMCs. These receptors were collected from a man in his 60s with lung cancer.

As to this clone: At the DNA level, this CDR3 is encoded by other sequences in the same sample as well. This rearrangement joins TRBV30 to TRBJ1-5, with D possibly TRBD1 on 5 matching bases. This CDR3 comprises 13 residues. The V gene lost 5 bases and the J gene lost 3 bases, with 11 bases spanning the gap. The germline V gene has CDR1 GTSNPN and CDR2 SVGIG (reference sequence). The CDR3 is CAWAGTNNQPQHF. The CDR3 DNA reads TGTGCCTGGGCCGGGACCAACAATCAGCCCCAGCATTTT.

The chain joins TRBV7-6 to TRBJ2-7; maybe TRBD1 (6 bases). CDR1 is SGHVS, CDR2 FNYEAQ, per germline. This CDR3 region has 14 residues. V gave up 5 bases and J gave up 12 bases, with 23 bases separating them. Here the CDR3 DNA reads TGTGCCAGCAGCCACCCCTCCGGACAGATGGGGTTGTACTTC. This codes for CASSHPSGQMGLYF.

The chain is built from TRBV18 and TRBJ2-2, with 7 bases matching TRBD1. The germline V gene has CDR1 KGHSH and CDR2 LQKENI. CDR3 length: 15 amino acids. V shed 6 bases, J shed 3 bases, and the junction held 7 bases outside the gene matches. CDR3 region: CASSRRQGDTGELFF. CDR3 DNA: TGTGCCAGCTCCCGCCGACAGGGCGACACCGGGGAGCTGTTTTTT. Based on the CDR3 plus reference TRBV18 and TRBJ2-2, the full variable domain is NAGVMQNPRHLVRRRGQEARLRCSPMKGHSHVYWYRQLPEEGLKFMVYLQKENIIDESGMPKERFSAEFPKEGPSILRIQQVVRGDSAAYFCASSRRQGDTGELFFGEGSRLTVL.

This chain connects TRBV5-6 to TRBJ2-1, with unresolved D. The CDR3 length is 13 residues. CDR1 and CDR2 (germline): SGHDT, YYEEEE. Trimming left V 3 bases short and J 9 bases short, with 13 bases between. As DNA, the CDR3 is TGTGCCAGCAGCTCGGGCCAAGGGCTTGAGCAGTTCTTC. Translated: CASSSGQGLEQFF.

The CDR3 spells CASSEGLAGGSDTQYF. DNA for the CDR3: TGTGCCAGCAGCGAGGGACTAGCGGGGGGGTCGGATACGCAGTATTTT. The genes are TRBV5-4 and TRBJ2-3; 16 nucleotides match TRBD2. Losses at the gene ends were 4 bases for V and 6 bases for J; bases not matched to a gene: 5. This CDR3 is 16 amino acids long. CDR1 is SGHNT, CDR2 YYREEE, per germline (reference sequence).

The chain employs TRBV6-5 and TRBJ1-2; D is perhaps TRBD1 (6 bases). V was cut by 2 bases and J by 7 bases, with 8 bases left in between. The CDR3 has 12 residues. CDR1 MNHEY and CDR2 SVGAGI come from the germline V gene. Here the CDR3 reads CASSYTGTGYTF. CDR3 bases: TGTGCCAGCAGTTACACAGGGACTGGCTACACCTTC.

The rearrangement joins TRBV7-8 to TRBJ2-7; no definite D call. Germline-derived CDR1 and CDR2 are SGHVS and FQNEAQ. Trimming removed 1 base from V and 4 bases from J, with 8 bases in between. The CDR3 is 13 residues long. DNA for the CDR3: TGTGCCAGCAGCTTAGGGGCGGATTACGAGCAGTACGTC. It translates to CASSLGADYEQYV.

The gene calls are TRBV5-1 and TRBJ2-3; 7 bases are a match to TRBD2. CDR1 and CDR2 from the germline V gene are SGHRS and YFSETQ. This CDR3 spans 16 amino acids. The V segment lost 0 bases and the J segment 1 base; nucleotides outside the gene matches: 5. This CDR3 reads CASSLVGGSGTDTQYF. The DNA of the CDR3 is TGCGCCAGCAGCTTGGTGGGGGGGTCTGGCACAGATACGCAGTATTTT.

V usage is TRBV9 and J usage is TRBJ1-4; 7 bases map to TRBD1. V shed 4 bases, J shed 4 bases, and the junction held 4 bases outside the gene matches. The length of the CDR3 is 14 residues. Germline CDR1 is SGDLS and CDR2 is YYNGEE. The CDR3 DNA reads TGTGCCAGCAGCCAGGGGGGCCTTAATGAAAAACTGTTTTTT. Amino acids: CASSQGGLNEKLFF.